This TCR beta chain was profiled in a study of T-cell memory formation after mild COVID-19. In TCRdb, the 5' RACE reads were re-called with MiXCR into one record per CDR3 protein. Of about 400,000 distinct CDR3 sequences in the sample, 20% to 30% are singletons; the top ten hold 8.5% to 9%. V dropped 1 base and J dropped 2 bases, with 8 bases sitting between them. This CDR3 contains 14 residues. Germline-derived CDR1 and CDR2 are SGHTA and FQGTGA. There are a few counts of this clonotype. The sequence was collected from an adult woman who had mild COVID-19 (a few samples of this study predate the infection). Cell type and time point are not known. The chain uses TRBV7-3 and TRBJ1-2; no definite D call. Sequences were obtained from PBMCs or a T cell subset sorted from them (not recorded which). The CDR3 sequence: CASSLNRLNYGYTF. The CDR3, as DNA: TGTGCCAGCAGCTTAAACCGGTTAAACTATGGCTACACCTTC.